Presented here are 9 T cell receptor beta chains from one specimen sequenced in a study of CD8 T cells in Susac syndrome. With random hexamers, reverse transcription was performed on about 0.5 to 1 ug of RNA. TCRdb re-analysed the immunoSEQ multiplex PCR reads in MiXCR, keeping a single row per CDR3 protein. The table records around 140,000 distinct CDR3 sequences, 80% to 85% of them present only once. Sequenced input: CD8+ T cells from PBMCs. These receptors originate from a human donor with multiple sclerosis.

The sample holds a few counts of this clonotype. Its ends do not fully match the called genes, so a read error is possible. The chain is built from TRBV4-1 and TRBJ2-1; D perhaps matches TRBD2 (6 bases). The CDR3 sequence is 16 residues long. The germline V gene encodes CDR1 MGHRA and CDR2 YSYEKL. The CDR3 coding sequence is TGCGCCAGCAGCCTCCTATCCCGGGACTCCCACAATGAGCAGTTCTTC. Translation gives CASSLLSRDSHNEQFF.

The rearrangement links TRBV24-1 to TRBJ1-1; 7 bases map to TRBD1. The ends lost 5 bases at V and 6 bases at J; junction bases unmatched: 11. Germline assignment: CDR1 KGHDR and CDR2 SFDVKD. CDR3 length: 15 residues. The CDR3 is CATSGNSPGQAEAFF. In nucleotides, the CDR3 is TGTGCCACCAGTGGAAATAGCCCCGGACAGGCTGAAGCTTTCTTT.

This clonotype was detected a few times. V is TRBV4-2 and J is TRBJ2-7; D is unresolved. The CDR3 consists of 15 residues. Germline V lookup: CDR1 LGHNA, CDR2 YNFKEQ. V lost 0 bases to trimming and J lost 1 base, with 10 bases between them. CDR3 DNA: TGTGCCAGCAGCCAAGACGAAGACATTTCCTACGAGCAGTACTTC. This translates into CASSQDEDISYEQYF.

This chain uses TRBV7-9 with TRBJ2-5, with D possibly TRBD2 on 6 matching bases. With 5 bases removed from V and 1 base from J, the gap between germline ends came to 11 bases. The CDR3 is made up of 14 amino acids. Germline loops: CDR1 SEHNR, CDR2 FQNEAQ (reference sequence). The CDR3 DNA reads TGTGCCAGCAGCCCTATAGCGGTCCAAGAGACCCAGTACTTC. It encodes CASSPIAVQETQYF.

The chain joins TRBV2 to TRBJ2-1; 11 bases are shared with TRBD2. The germline V gene encodes CDR1 SNHLY and CDR2 FYNNEI. The junction had 4 bases not matched to a gene; V was cut back by 9 bases and J by 0 bases. This CDR3 region has 15 residues. As DNA, the CDR3 is TGTGCCAGTAGACTAGCGGGGCGCTCCTACAATGAGCAGTTCTTC. Amino acid sequence: CASRLAGRSYNEQFF.

V is TRBV7-9 and J is TRBJ1-2; D remains ambiguous. Trimming pared 2 bases from V and 8 bases from J, leaving 3 bases between. Per germline, CDR1 SEHNR and CDR2 FQNEAQ (reference sequence). The CDR3 totals 10 residues. The CDR3: CASSLYGYTF. For the CDR3, the DNA is TGTGCCAGCAGCTTATACGGCTACACCTTC.

This chain connects TRBV7-9 to TRBJ2-1; D not resolved. Trimming took off 1 base at V and 9 bases at J, with 13 bases between the two ends. The germline CDR1 and CDR2 sequences are SEHNR and FQNEAQ (reference sequence). The CDR3 consists of 14 residues. The CDR3 coding sequence is TGTGCCAGCAGCTTAGAGGTCGGGCCGATTGAGCAGTTCTTC. This sequence encodes CASSLEVGPIEQFF.

V is TRBV28 and J is TRBJ2-5; tentatively, D is TRBD2 (5 bases). CDR3 length equals 15 residues. Trimming removed 4 bases from V and 0 bases from J, with 12 bases in between. Germline V gene sequence: CDR1 MDHEN, CDR2 SYDVKM. As DNA, the CDR3 is TGTGCCAGCAGTTCCCGGCGACTAAACCAAGAGACCCAGTACTTC. As protein: CASSSRRLNQETQYF.

As DNA, the CDR3 is TGTGCCAGCAGCCAAGATGTCAGCGTCGGGGAGCTGTTTTTT. Amino acids: CASSQDVSVGELFF. The rearrangement uses TRBV3-1 and TRBJ2-2; D call uncertain. The CDR3 contains 14 residues. V lost 0 bases, J lost 7 bases, and 9 bases lay in between. CDR1 is LGHDT and CDR2 is YNNKEL in the germline V gene (reference sequence).